Below, 5 T cell receptor beta chains from the same sample are listed, as sequenced in a study of T cell responses to AZD1222 COVID-19 vaccine. Method: immunoSEQ multiplex PCR; TCRdb's copy keeps in-frame clones and lacks some. Here the sample spans fewer than 200,000 clones, about 87% being singletons. The sequenced sample was peripheral blood, obtained on day 0 of AZD1222 vaccination. The receptors stem from an adult in good health.

This chain uses TRBV9 with TRBJ2-2; D gene ambiguous. Looked up from germline, CDR1 is SGDLS and CDR2 is YYNGEE. The V and J ends lost 2 bases and 1 base respectively, with 9 bases between them. The CDR3 is 15 amino acids. The CDR3 sequence: CASSVGLWNTGELFF. The CDR3 nucleotides are TGTGCCAGCAGCGTTGGCCTCTGGAACACCGGGGAGCTGTTTTTT.

This clone was counted a single time. The chain employs TRBV30 and TRBJ2-1; the match to TRBD2 covers 11 bases. Germline V gene sequence: CDR1 GTSNPN, CDR2 SVGIG (reference sequence). The CDR3 has 19 residues. After removal of 1 base from V and 4 bases from J, the junction contained 15 bases not matched to a gene. The CDR3 DNA reads as TGTGCCTGGAGTGGGGGTGGGTCAGCCGGGACTAGCGGATACAATGAGCAGTTCTTC. It codes for CAWSGGGSAGTSGYNEQFF.

This clone was picked up a small number of times. This sequence joins TRBV7-6 and TRBJ1-6; no clear D. Trimming pared 2 bases from V and 6 bases from J, leaving 11 bases between. CDR1 SGHVS and CDR2 FNYEAQ come from the germline V gene. This CDR3 comprises 15 residues. For the CDR3, the DNA is TGTGCCAGCAGCTTATACGGAGTTCTTAATTCACCCCTCCACTTT. Amino acid sequence: CASSLYGVLNSPLHF.

This clone was detected a few times. This sequence joins TRBV6-5 and TRBJ2-7, with 8 bases that match TRBD2. Germline V gives CDR1 MNHEY, CDR2 SVGAGI. V lost 8 bases to trimming and J lost 2 bases; unmatched junction nucleotides: 2. The CDR3 runs 12 residues. The CDR3 region has the DNA TGTGCCAGCGGCGGGGGGCCCTACGAGCAGTACTTC. Translating gives CASGGGPYEQYF.

The V call is TRBV21-1, the J call TRBJ2-1; the table assigns TRBD2, which was not confirmed against the DNA. TRBV21-1 is annotated as a pseudogene. The CDR3 length is 16 residues. CDR3 residues: CASSKAVAGDFNEQFF. The CDR3 DNA reads as TGTGCCAGCAGCAAAGCGGTAGCGGGAGATTTTAATGAGCAGTTCTTC.